One and the same sample provided the 13 T cell receptor beta chains below, sequenced in a study of cytomegalovirus exposure and HLA in healthy donors. 60 Vbeta and 13 Jbeta primers were used in PCR. Measured with immunoSEQ multiplex PCR; TCRdb has only the in-frame clones, and not every one. Of about 79,000 clones listed, just over 70% are singletons. The sample was PBMCs. The receptors were sampled from a man in his fifties or sixties in good health and CMV-seronegative.

The sample holds a few counts of this clone. V usage is TRBV5-1 and J usage is TRBJ2-3; 15 nucleotides agree with TRBD2. Trimming at V came to 4 bases and at J to 1 base, leaving 7 bases not matched to a gene. Germline CDR1 and CDR2: SGHRS and YFSETQ. This CDR3 region has 18 residues. The CDR3 sequence is CASSPRTSGRDGTDTQYF. As DNA, the CDR3 is TGCGCCAGCAGCCCTCGGACTAGCGGGAGGGATGGCACAGATACGCAGTATTTT.

The rearrangement links TRBV14 to TRBJ1-2; TRBD1 matches 7 bases. Trimming cost V 0 bases and J 8 bases; bases outside gene matches: 6. The CDR3 loop spans 14 amino acids. Germline V gives CDR1 SGHDN, CDR2 FVKESK. CDR3 sequence: CASSQEDRWRGYTF. Here the CDR3 DNA reads TGTGCCAGCAGCCAAGAGGACAGGTGGCGGGGCTACACCTTC.

This sequence joins TRBV2 and TRBJ2-1, with 7 bases matching TRBD2. The CDR3 is made up of 14 amino acids. Unmatched junction bases numbered 6, after V lost 6 bases and J lost 4 bases. Germline V gene sequence: CDR1 SNHLY, CDR2 FYNNEI. The CDR3 protein is CASRPSGGYNEQFF. CDR3 nucleotide sequence: TGTGCCAGCAGACCTAGCGGAGGTTACAATGAGCAGTTCTTC.

This chain links TRBV10-1 with TRBJ2-5; D unclear. The V and J ends lost 2 bases and 4 bases respectively, with 11 bases between them. Germline CDR1 WNHNN, CDR2 SYGVQD (reference sequence). The CDR3 covers 14 residues. CDR3 amino acids: CASSETTRSETQYF. DNA of the CDR3: TGCGCCAGCAGTGAGACCACTCGGTCAGAGACCCAGTACTTC.

This clone was picked up a small number of times. The chain has TRBV2 and TRBJ2-5; 9 nucleotides align to TRBD1. The CDR3 spans 16 residues. CDR1 SNHLY and CDR2 FYNNEI come from the germline V gene. J gave up 2 bases and V 5 bases, and 9 bases lay outside the gene matches. The CDR3 DNA follows: TGTGCCAGCAGTACACTGACAGGGGGGGGACAAGAGACCCAGTACTTC. Amino acids: CASSTLTGGGQETQYF.

The rearrangement links TRBV6-5 to TRBJ2-7; D gene unclear. Germline CDR1 MNHEY, CDR2 SVGAGI. Trimming took 0 bases from V and 3 from J, leaving 15 bases between them. CDR3 length: 16 amino acids. CDR3 loop: CASSYSRHRGDYEQYF. Written as DNA, the CDR3 is TGTGCCAGCAGTTACTCGAGGCACCGTGGAGACTACGAGCAGTACTTC.

CDR3 coding DNA: TGTGCCAGCAGAAGCGGGACTAGCGGGCGCGGTACGCAGTATTTT. This codes for CASRSGTSGRGTQYF. This chain uses TRBV5-6 with TRBJ2-3, with 12 bases fitting TRBD2. V shed 5 bases and J 8 bases; nucleotides not matched to a gene: 9. The CDR3 consists of 15 residues. From germline, CDR1 is SGHDT and CDR2 YYEEEE.

The chain employs TRBV2 and TRBJ2-7; 9 nucleotides align to TRBD1. Germline CDR1 SNHLY, CDR2 FYNNEI. The trim removed 4 bases at V and 3 bases at J, leaving 7 bases unmatched. The CDR3 sequence is 15 residues long. CDR3 region: CASSGPGQGNYEQYF. CDR3 DNA: TGTGCCAGCAGTGGACCCGGACAGGGGAACTACGAGCAGTACTTC.

This clone was seen a handful of times. The junction departs from germline at one end; a sequencing error may be responsible. This chain links TRBV2 with TRBJ2-5, with 8 bases aligning to TRBD2. The CDR3 is made up of 13 amino acids. Germline V CDR1 and CDR2: SNHLY, FYNNEI. The DNA for the CDR3 is TGTGCCAGCAGCGGGGGGGGGCAGGAGACCCAGCACTTC. This translates into CASSGGGQETQHF.

The chain employs TRBV6-4 and TRBJ2-3; no clear D. V lost 0 bases and J 4 bases, leaving 5 bases between the germline ends. Germline CDR1 and CDR2: MRHNA and SNTAGT. The length of the CDR3 is 13 residues. CDR3 residues: CASSDSSADTQYF. CDR3 DNA sequence: TGTGCCAGCAGTGACTCTTCGGCAGATACGCAGTATTTT.

The CDR3 region is CASSYLGDSYGYTF. In nucleotides, the CDR3 is TGTGCCAGCAGTTACCTCGGGGACAGCTATGGCTACACCTTC. The chain employs TRBV6-6 and TRBJ1-2, with 7 bases identical to TRBD1. V gave up 2 bases and J gave up 4 bases; unmatched junction bases: 4. Germline assignment: CDR1 MNHNY and CDR2 SVGAGI (reference sequence). The CDR3 totals 14 residues.

The chain recombines TRBV9 with TRBJ2-3; a possible D gene is TRBD1 (6 bases). Germline V gene data show CDR1 as SGDLS and CDR2 as YYNGEE. V lost 3 bases to trimming and J lost 5 bases, with 16 bases between them. This CDR3 spans 15 amino acids. Here the CDR3 reads CASSGTGTSEDTQYF. CDR3 nucleotides: TGTGCCAGCAGCGGAACAGGGACGAGTGAAGATACGCAGTATTTT.

This sequence joins TRBV28 and TRBJ2-3, with unresolved D. Deletions cut 3 bases from V and 6 bases from J, with 7 bases between. Per the germline V gene, CDR1 is MDHEN and CDR2 is SYDVKM. This CDR3 contains 12 residues. CDR3 DNA: TGTGCCAGCAGTTTGCGATCCGATACGCAGTATTTT. Translating gives CASSLRSDTQYF.